A single T cell receptor (beta chain) is shown here with its context. This entry is derived from a study of blood T cell repertoires in COVID-19. Study overall: The United States, Italy and Spain provided the acute and convalescent COVID-19 samples. PBMCs, B-cell-depleted T cells, or T cells provided the cDNA or gDNA that made up the material.

Sequencing was performed with immunoSEQ multiplex PCR; in TCRdb, only in-frame clones are kept and a portion is missing. The sample holds 100,000 to 150,000 clones, roughly four fifths seen once. Seattle cases were enrolled at active infection and followed longitudinally. The specimen was peripheral blood. This TCR derives from a man aged 30 to 39 with COVID-19, enrolled during active disease.

CDR3 sequence (DNA): TGTGCCAGTACACAGGGTTTGGACAACACCATATATTTT. Its protein is CASTQGLDNTIYF. J is TRBJ1-3 and V is TRBV19; D perhaps matches TRBD1 (6 bases). Trimming pared 7 bases from V and 7 bases from J, leaving 14 bases between. Germline values: CDR1 LNHDA, CDR2 SQIVND (reference sequence). The CDR3 runs 13 residues.